This TCR beta chain derives from a study of cytomegalovirus exposure and HLA in healthy donors. Primers: 60 Vbeta forward and 13 Jbeta reverse. The data were produced by immunoSEQ multiplex PCR, yet TCRdb's version contains in-frame clones alone and is incomplete. The sample holds 200,000 to 250,000 clones, around 80% seen once. This clone was observed a handful of times. This receptor was obtained from a male donor in good health and CMV-seronegative. The sequenced sample was PBMCs.

For the CDR3, the DNA is TGTGCCAGCAGCTTGCGGGGACAGGGACAATCCGAAGCTTTCTTT. Protein sequence: CASSLRGQGQSEAFF. The gene calls are TRBV5-5 and TRBJ1-1; 9 positions match TRBD1. The germline CDR1 and CDR2 sequences are SGHKS and YYEKEE (reference sequence). The CDR3 spans 15 residues. Unmatched junction bases numbered 9, after V lost 1 base and J lost 8 bases.